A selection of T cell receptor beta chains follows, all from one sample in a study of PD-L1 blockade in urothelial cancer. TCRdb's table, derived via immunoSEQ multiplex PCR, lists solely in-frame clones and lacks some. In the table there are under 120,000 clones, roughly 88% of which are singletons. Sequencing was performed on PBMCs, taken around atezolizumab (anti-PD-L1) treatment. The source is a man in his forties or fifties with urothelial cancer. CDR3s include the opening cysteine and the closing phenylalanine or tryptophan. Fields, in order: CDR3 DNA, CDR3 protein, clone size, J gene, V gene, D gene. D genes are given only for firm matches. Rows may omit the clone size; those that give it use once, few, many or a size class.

TGTGCCAGCAGCTTAGCCTCCCGGTTGGAGACCCAGTACTTC,CASSLASRLETQYF,-,TRBJ2-5,TRBV11-1,-
TGCGCCAGCAGCTCAGGGACAGCCCACTCCTACAATGAGCAGTTCTTC,CASSSGTAHSYNEQFF,-,TRBJ2-1,TRBV5-1,TRBD1
TGTGCCAGCAGCTTAATGGGGACTTACCAAGAGACCCAGTACTTC,CASSLMGTYQETQYF,once,TRBJ2-5,TRBV7-2,-
TGTGCCAGCAGTTTTGGGCAGGGTCGGGGGATCTATGGCTACACCTTC,CASSFGQGRGIYGYTF,-,TRBJ1-2,TRBV27,-
TGTGCCAGCAGCTCCACTAGCGGGAGTTGGAATGAGCAGTTCTTC,CASSSTSGSWNEQFF,-,TRBJ2-1,TRBV5-4,TRBD2
TGTGCCAGCAGCGGACCCCCCGCGGCTAGCGGGAGACAAGATACGCAGTATTTT,CASSGPPAASGRQDTQYF,-,TRBJ2-3,TRBV21-1,-
TGTGCCAGTAGTAACAGGGATTACTATGGCTACACCTTC,CASSNRDYYGYTF,-,TRBJ1-2,TRBV19,-
TGTGCCAGTAGTATAGGATCCACGGGCTACGAGCAGTACTTC,CASSIGSTGYEQYF,-,TRBJ2-7,TRBV19,-
TGTGCCAGCAGCCGACACTCCGCGAACACTGAAGCTTTCTTT,CASSRHSANTEAFF,-,TRBJ1-1,TRBV7-2,-
TGTGCCAGCAGCCCCCAGCAGGACTACAATGAGCAGTTCTTC,CASSPQQDYNEQFF,few,TRBJ2-1,TRBV6-6,-
TGTGCCAGCAGGTCTCTTTCTAGCTTATCCTACAATGAGCAGTTCTTC,CASRSLSSLSYNEQFF,-,TRBJ2-1,TRBV28,-
TGCGCCAGCCGGACCGGGACTAGCACAGATACGCAGTATTTT,CASRTGTSTDTQYF,-,TRBJ2-3,TRBV5-1,-
TGTGCCAGCCTTGAGCCCGGGTCCTACGAGCAGTACTTC,CASLEPGSYEQYF,-,TRBJ2-7,TRBV6-5,-
TGTGCTAGCAGCTTAACCGCTTCTAGCGGGGTCAATGAGCAGTTCTTC,CASSLTASSGVNEQFF,-,TRBJ2-1,TRBV7-7,TRBD2
TGTGCCAGCAGCCCACAGGACCTGCCTGGAAACACCATATATTTT,CASSPQDLPGNTIYF,-,TRBJ1-3,TRBV14,-
TGTGCCAGCAGCCCTTTTGAGCAGTTCTTC,CASSPFEQFF,-,TRBJ2-1,TRBV7-9,-
TGTGCCAGCTCACCAATAGCGGCATCGCAGACACCTGGGGCCAACGTCCTGACTTTC,CASSPIAASQTPGANVLTF,-,TRBJ2-6,TRBV18,-
TGTGCCAGCAGTCCCAGGACAGGGGTGGAGACCCAGTACTTC,CASSPRTGVETQYF,once,TRBJ2-5,TRBV27,TRBD1
TGCGCCAACTCGTGGGTAGCGGGCTACGAGCAGTACTTC,CANSWVAGYEQYF,-,TRBJ2-7,TRBV5-1,TRBD2
TGTGCCAGCATCCTTTCCTACGAGCAGTACTTC,CASILSYEQYF,-,TRBJ2-7,TRBV2,-
TGTGCCAGCAGCCCCAGACAGGGCTACGAGCAGTACTTC,CASSPRQGYEQYF,once,TRBJ2-7,TRBV5-5,TRBD1
TGTGCCACCTCGCCGGGGGGATACGAGCAGTACTTC,CATSPGGYEQYF,few,TRBJ2-7,TRBV6-1,TRBD2
TGTGCCAGCAGCGTAGCTTTGACAGATACGCAGTATTTT,CASSVALTDTQYF,-,TRBJ2-3,TRBV9,-
TGTGCCAGCAGTTACCTAGCGGGAGCTTACGAGCAGTACTTC,CASSYLAGAYEQYF,-,TRBJ2-7,TRBV6-6,TRBD2